This entry concerns a single TCR beta chain. The CDR3 spans 14 residues. Germline V gene sequence: CDR1 LGHNA, CDR2 YSLEER. V was clipped by 4 bases and J by 2 bases; unmatched bases: 4. The data originate from a study of blood T cell repertoires in COVID-19. About the research overall: PBMCs, B-cell-depleted T cells, or T cells were the source of the cDNA or gDNA that made up the material.

Profiled with immunoSEQ multiplex PCR; TCRdb holds only in-frame clones, not every one. The repertoire includes 80,000 or so clones, 82% of them detected once, and roughly 7.4% sits in the top ten. The TCR originated in a human donor in a cohort sampled during active COVID-19. The chain uses TRBV4-3 and TRBJ1-2; 7 positions match TRBD1. The specimen sequenced was peripheral blood. The CDR3, as DNA: TGCGCCAGCAGCCGGACAGGCACAAACTATGGCTACACCTTC. Protein product: CASSRTGTNYGYTF.